These T cell receptor beta chains were read from a single sample in a study of CD8 T cells in ankylosing spondylitis. Each CDR3 protein is one row after TCRdb ran MiXCR on the 5' RACE reads. The sample shows some 220,000 distinct CDR3 sequences, just under 7.5% of them seen only once. Sequencing used blood, either unsorted or a sorted T cell fraction (not recorded which). The receptor set was obtained from a male donor with ankylosing spondylitis. Both conserved end residues are part of each CDR3. A D gene is named only where the DNA matches it firmly. Only some rows state a clone size, as once, few, many or a class for expanded clones.

j_gene,v_gene,abundance,d_gene,CDR3nt,CDR3aa
TRBJ2-3,TRBV13,many,TRBD2,TGTGCCAGCAGCTTAGAGGGGACTAGCGGGGGCCGCACAGATACGCAGTATTTT,CASSLEGTSGGRTDTQYF
TRBJ2-3,TRBV27,many,TRBD2,TGTGCCAGCAGCGGACTAGCGTACACAGATACGCAGTATTTT,CASSGLAYTDTQYF
TRBJ1-1,TRBV28,many,NA,TGTGCCAGCAGTCCGATGAACACTGAAGCTTTCTTT,CASSPMNTEAFF
TRBJ2-3,TRBV20-1,NA,NA,TGCAGTGCTAGAGATGAGCGGAGGCGAGATACGCAGTATTTT,CSARDERRRDTQYF
TRBJ2-1,TRBV19,many,NA,TGTGCCAGTAGTATAGGCTATAATGAGCAGTTCTTC,CASSIGYNEQFF
TRBJ2-7,TRBV19,many,NA,TGTGCCAGTAAAGGTGAGGCCTACGAGCAGTACTTC,CASKGEAYEQYF
TRBJ1-1,TRBV10-3,few,NA,TGTGCCATCAGGGCGGTGAACACTGAAGCTTTCTTT,CAIRAVNTEAFF
TRBJ2-5,TRBV7-9,few,TRBD2,TGTGCCAGCAGCTTAGGGACTAGCGGGAGTTTGGAAGAGACCCAGTACTTC,CASSLGTSGSLEETQYF
TRBJ1-1,TRBV5-1,few,NA,TGCGCCAGCAGCTTGGAAGGCAGGGAGGTGACAACTGAAGCTTTCTTT,CASSLEGREVTTEAFF
TRBJ1-6,TRBV7-9,many,TRBD1,TGTGCCAGCAGCTTAGGACAGGGGTCAGATTCACCCCTCCACTTT,CASSLGQGSDSPLHF
TRBJ1-1,TRBV15,many,NA,TGTGCCACCAGCAGGGACAGAGGCTTGAACACTGAAGCTTTCTTT,CATSRDRGLNTEAFF
TRBJ1-4,TRBV28,many,NA,TGTGCCAGCAGCCCTTACGAGGGTGGGGAAAAACTGTTTTTT,CASSPYEGGEKLFF
TRBJ2-3,TRBV27,many,TRBD2,TGTGCCAGCAGTACCTGGGATCTAGCGGGAGAATCTGATACGCAGTATTTT,CASSTWDLAGESDTQYF
TRBJ2-3,TRBV6-5,NA,TRBD1,TGTGCCAGCAGTTACGGGGACAGGGGCACAGATACGCAGTATTTT,CASSYGDRGTDTQYF
TRBJ2-2,TRBV6-2/TRBV6-3,NA,NA,TGTGCCAGCACCCAATTTGGCACCGGGGAGCTGTTTTTT,CASTQFGTGELFF
TRBJ1-3,TRBV29-1,many,NA,TGCAGCGTTACCCCAGGGTCCCCTGGAAACACCATATATTTT,CSVTPGSPGNTIYF
TRBJ1-5,TRBV27,many,TRBD1,TGTGCCAGCAGTTCCAGACAGGGCAGGGGCAATCAGCCCCAGCATTTT,CASSSRQGRGNQPQHF
TRBJ2-7,TRBV5-4,few,TRBD1,TGTGCCAGCAGTAGGACAGGGATCTACGAGCAGTACTTC,CASSRTGIYEQYF
TRBJ2-6,TRBV3-1,few,TRBD2,TGTGCCAGCAGCCAAGAGGGACTAGCGGGGGCTGGGGCCAACGTCCTGACTTTC,CASSQEGLAGAGANVLTF
TRBJ1-4,TRBV3-1,many,NA,TGTGCCAGCAGCCAAGGTGGACCCCCGTATGAAAAACTGTTTTTT,CASSQGGPPYEKLFF
TRBJ2-3,TRBV7-2,many,TRBD2,TGTGCCAGCAGCTTAGTAGGCGCCTTCTCCGGGACTAGCGGGGGGACCGGGCTAGATACGCAGTATTTT,CASSLVGAFSGTSGGTGLDTQYF
TRBJ2-7,TRBV27,many,TRBD1,TGTGCCAGCAAAGTTTCGGACAGGGGCTACGAGCAGTACTTC,CASKVSDRGYEQYF
TRBJ2-7,TRBV29-1,many,NA,TGCAGCGTTGAAGGGGACTTCACGAACTCCTACGAGCAGTACTTC,CSVEGDFTNSYEQYF
TRBJ1-1,TRBV7-2,many,NA,TGTGCCAGCAGTTTATGGAACACTGAAGCTTTCTTT,CASSLWNTEAFF
TRBJ2-2,TRBV12-5,many,NA,TGTGCTAGTGGTCTGGGGACGGCGAACACCGGGGAGCTGTTTTTT,CASGLGTANTGELFF
TRBJ1-2,TRBV29-1,many,NA,TGCAGCGTTCTTCAACTCGAAGGGGGATCCGGCTACACCTTC,CSVLQLEGGSGYTF
TRBJ2-1,TRBV20-1,many,TRBD2,TGCAGTGCTAGAGCATTGTTTAGCGGGAGCGCCAATGAGCAGTTCTTC,CSARALFSGSANEQFF
TRBJ2-6,TRBV14,many,NA,TGTGCCAGCAGCCGCACATTTGGACCTCGCGTCCTGACTTTC,CASSRTFGPRVLTF
TRBJ1-2,TRBV29-1,many,NA,TGCAGCGTTCGTGGGAGCCACGAGACCTTC,CSVRGSHETF
TRBJ1-1,TRBV7-2,many,TRBD1,TGTGCCAGCTCATCTCTGGGAGAGACAGGGGGCAACACTGAAGCTTTCTTT,CASSSLGETGGNTEAFF
TRBJ2-2,TRBV3-1,few,NA,TGTGCCAGCAGCCAGCCCGCCAGGGGTCCAAGCGGGGAGCTGTTTTTT,CASSQPARGPSGELFF
TRBJ2-7,TRBV27,many,TRBD2,TGTGCCAGCAGTTTAGGACTAGCGGCCTCCTACGAGCAGTACTTC,CASSLGLAASYEQYF
TRBJ1-6,TRBV6-1,many,TRBD1,TGTGCCAGCCCGACACGACAGGGGCTAACCTATAATTCACCCCTCCACTTT,CASPTRQGLTYNSPLHF
TRBJ1-2,TRBV4-3,many,TRBD1,TGCGCCAGCAGCCAAGTGGATACAGGGGAAGATGGCTACACCTTC,CASSQVDTGEDGYTF
TRBJ2-7,TRBV7-6,few,NA,TGTGCTAGCAGCTTTACAACACGAAACGAGCAGTACTTC,CASSFTTRNEQYF
TRBJ2-3,TRBV20-1,NA,TRBD1,TGCAGTGCCAGGGGGAGCACAGATACGCAGTATTTT,CSARGSTDTQYF
TRBJ1-2,TRBV5-1,many,TRBD1,TGCGCCAGCAGCGACGGACAGGGGGCCTATGGCTACACCTTC,CASSDGQGAYGYTF
TRBJ1-1,TRBV7-2,many,NA,TGTGCCAGCAAACTCGGGCAGGGACTCCTGGGCACTGAAGCTTTCTTT,CASKLGQGLLGTEAFF
TRBJ2-7,TRBV7-8,many,NA,TGTGCCAGCAGCCGAACCTGGGCCCCGGAGCAGTACTTC,CASSRTWAPEQYF
TRBJ2-3,TRBV11-2,many,NA,TGTGCCAGCAGCTTAGAGCTGAGCACAGATACGCAGTATTTT,CASSLELSTDTQYF
TRBJ2-5,TRBV11-3,NA,NA,TGTGCCAGCAGCCCCCCTGTCGGGCTTCAGTACCAAGAGACCCAGTACTTC,CASSPPVGLQYQETQYF
TRBJ2-1,TRBV7-2,NA,NA,TGTGCCAGCAGCCCTCATGTAGTAGCGGTGTTCTACAATGAGCAGTTCTTC,CASSPHVVAVFYNEQFF
TRBJ2-2,TRBV15,many,NA,TGTGCCACCAGCAGAGAGGGGGCAGGGGACACCGGGGAGCTGTTTTTT,CATSREGAGDTGELFF
TRBJ1-4,TRBV10-3,many,NA,TGTGCCATCAGCAGCAGTTTCCCTTCCGAAAAACTGTTTTTT,CAISSSFPSEKLFF
TRBJ2-5,TRBV12-3/TRBV12-4,many,NA,TGTGCCAGCAGCTCCGGACCCTCGTCAGACCAGTACTTC,CASSSGPSSDQYF
TRBJ2-1,TRBV7-9,NA,NA,TGTGCCAGCAGCTTTGACAGCCACAATGAGCAGTTCTTC,CASSFDSHNEQFF
TRBJ2-1,TRBV3-1,many,NA,TGTGCCAGCAGCCAAGCGCCCCCGGCCAATGAGCAGTTCTTC,CASSQAPPANEQFF
TRBJ2-1,TRBV27,many,TRBD1,TGTGCCAGCAGTACCCTTGACAGGGTGGGAGACAGAGTTGGGCAGTTCTTC,CASSTLDRVGDRVGQFF
TRBJ2-3,TRBV6-2/TRBV6-3,many,TRBD2,TGTGCCAGCAGTTGGACTAGCGGGGGGGGACGCACAGATACGCAGTATTTT,CASSWTSGGGRTDTQYF
TRBJ1-2,TRBV27,few,NA,TGTGCCAGCAGTTTCGGCCGCCTCAGGGGAAGCTACACCTTC,CASSFGRLRGSYTF
TRBJ2-7,TRBV6-2/TRBV6-3,many,NA,TGTGCCAGCAGTTATTCCCGGGACAAGGGCTACGAGCAGTACTTC,CASSYSRDKGYEQYF
TRBJ1-1,TRBV6-2/TRBV6-3,few,NA,TGTGCCAGCAGTTACTCGAGTGACACTGAAGCTTTCTTT,CASSYSSDTEAFF
TRBJ2-7,TRBV12-3/TRBV12-4,many,NA,TGTGCCAGCAGCCCATCGGGGGCCCCGTCTGGCGAGCAGTACTTC,CASSPSGAPSGEQYF
TRBJ2-7,TRBV20-1,many,TRBD2,TGCAGTGCTAGAAAGGAGCGGGATGCCTACGAGCAGTACTTC,CSARKERDAYEQYF
TRBJ2-1,TRBV12-3/TRBV12-4,many,NA,TGTGCCAGCAGCCAAGACCCGTACAATGAGCAGTTCTTC,CASSQDPYNEQFF
TRBJ2-5,TRBV24-1,many,NA,TGTGCCACCAGTCTTCTGGGTAGGACCCAGTACTTC,CATSLLGRTQYF
TRBJ2-5,TRBV27,few,TRBD1,TGTGCCAGCACCACGACAGGGGGACAAGAGACCCAGTACTTC,CASTTTGGQETQYF